The present entry profiles one T cell receptor beta chain with its context. Its target is unknown. The V and J ends lost 2 bases and 2 bases, in that order; junction bases with no gene match: 6. This CDR3 region has 15 residues. Germline values: CDR1 MGHRA, CDR2 YSYEKL. This sample is part of a study of tumor-infiltrating lymphocytes in primary liver carcinoma. Overall study findings and caveats: Lower overlap was observed for tumor-adjacent and tumor-blood pairs relative to tumor region pairs.

Production of TCR beta cDNA used roughly 0.55 ug total RNA together with a constant-region primer. Three rounds of nested multiplex PCR with slightly modified ARM-PCR produced TCR beta libraries. Forward primers for TRBV1-TRBV30 and a C-beta reverse primer served the first two PCR rounds, at 10 cycles each. Each CDR3 protein is one row after TCRdb ran MiXCR on the multiplex PCR reads. The table has about 48,000 distinct CDR3 sequences, around three quarters seen once. Unsorted bulk tissue (roughly 18-32 mg) underwent RNA and DNA co-extraction. The sequence was obtained from a man aged 35 to 55 with primary liver carcinoma and hepatitis B virus infection. The gene calls are TRBV4-1 and TRBJ2-7, with 7 bases aligning to TRBD2. Sequencing was done on a sample of liver tumor tissue from sampling region 3. The sample's subset: tumor region T3, left-lateral pole. CDR3 sequence: CASSQWTRIAYEQYF. As DNA, the CDR3 is TGCGCCAGCAGCCAATGGACTAGGATAGCCTACGAGCAGTACTTC.